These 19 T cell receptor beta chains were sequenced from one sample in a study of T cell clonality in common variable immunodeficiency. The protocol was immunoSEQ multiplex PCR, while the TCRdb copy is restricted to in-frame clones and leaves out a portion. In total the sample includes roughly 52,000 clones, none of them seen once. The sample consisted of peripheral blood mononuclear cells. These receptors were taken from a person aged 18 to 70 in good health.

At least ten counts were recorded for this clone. CDR3 sequence: CASSPGEPGDTQYF. The sequenced CDR3 bases are TGCGCCAGCAGCCCAGGGGAACCCGGCGATACG. The chain uses TRBV5-1 and TRBJ2-3; TRBD1 is a possible D gene (6 bases). The observed sequence ends 3 residues before the CDR3 terminus, with the missing tail filled in from the germline J gene. The CDR3 is 14 amino acids. With 4 bases removed from V and 6 bases from J, the gap between germline ends came to 15 bases. Looked up from germline, CDR1 is SGHRS and CDR2 is YFSETQ. The variable domain in full, completed from reference TRBV5-1 and TRBJ2-3, reads KAGVTQTPRYLIKTRGQQVTLSCSPISGHRSVSWYQQTPGQGLQFLFEYFSETQRNKGNFPGRFSGRQFSNSRSEMNVSTLELGDSALYLCASSPGEPGDTQYFGPGTRLTVL.

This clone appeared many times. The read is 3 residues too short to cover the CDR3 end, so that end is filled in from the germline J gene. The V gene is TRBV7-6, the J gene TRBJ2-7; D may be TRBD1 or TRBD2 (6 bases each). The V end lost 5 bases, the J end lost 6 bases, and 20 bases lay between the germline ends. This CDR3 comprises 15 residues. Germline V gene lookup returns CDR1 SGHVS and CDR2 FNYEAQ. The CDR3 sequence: CASSLGGTRSREQYF. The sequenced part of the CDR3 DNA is TGTGCCAGCAGCCTAGGCGGGACAAGGTCCCGCGAG.

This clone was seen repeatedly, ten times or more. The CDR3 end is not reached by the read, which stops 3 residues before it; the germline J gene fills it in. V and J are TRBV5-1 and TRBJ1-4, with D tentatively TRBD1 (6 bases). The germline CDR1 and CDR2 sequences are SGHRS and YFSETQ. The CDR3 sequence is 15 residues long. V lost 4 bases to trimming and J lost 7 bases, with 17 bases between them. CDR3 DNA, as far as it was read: TGCGCCAGCAGCCCGGGACACGCAAGGGGTGAAAAA. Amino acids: CASSPGHARGEK. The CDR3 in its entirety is CASSPGHARGEKLFF.

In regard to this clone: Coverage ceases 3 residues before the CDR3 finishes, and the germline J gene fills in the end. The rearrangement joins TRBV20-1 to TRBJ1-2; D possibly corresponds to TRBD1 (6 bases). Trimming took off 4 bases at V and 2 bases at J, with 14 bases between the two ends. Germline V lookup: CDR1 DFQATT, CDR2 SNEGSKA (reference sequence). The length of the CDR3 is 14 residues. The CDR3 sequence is CSATRTVNNYGYTF. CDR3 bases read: TGCAGTGCTACCAGGACAGTCAACAACTATGGC.

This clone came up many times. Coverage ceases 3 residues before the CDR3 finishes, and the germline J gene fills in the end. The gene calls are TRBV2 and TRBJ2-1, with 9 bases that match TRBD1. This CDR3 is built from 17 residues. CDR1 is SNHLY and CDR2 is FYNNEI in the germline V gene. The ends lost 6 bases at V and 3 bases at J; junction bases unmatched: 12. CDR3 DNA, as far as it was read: TGTGCCAGCAGGTACCGGGACAGGGCGCGGCTCTACAATGAG. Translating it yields CASRYRDRARLYNE. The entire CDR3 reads CASRYRDRARLYNEQFF. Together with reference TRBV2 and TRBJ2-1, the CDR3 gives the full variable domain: EPEVTQTPSHQVTQMGQEVILRCVPISNHLYFYWYRQILGQKVEFLVSFYNNEISEKSEIFDDQFSVERPDGSNFTLKIRSTKLEDSAMYFCASRYRDRARLYNEQFFGPGTRLTVL.

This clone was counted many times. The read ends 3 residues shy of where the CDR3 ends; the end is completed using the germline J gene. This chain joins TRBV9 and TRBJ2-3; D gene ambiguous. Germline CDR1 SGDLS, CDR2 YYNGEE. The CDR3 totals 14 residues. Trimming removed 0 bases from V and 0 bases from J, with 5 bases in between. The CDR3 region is CASSVDGSTDTQYF. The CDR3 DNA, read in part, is TGTGCCAGCAGCGTAGACGGGAGCACAGATACG.

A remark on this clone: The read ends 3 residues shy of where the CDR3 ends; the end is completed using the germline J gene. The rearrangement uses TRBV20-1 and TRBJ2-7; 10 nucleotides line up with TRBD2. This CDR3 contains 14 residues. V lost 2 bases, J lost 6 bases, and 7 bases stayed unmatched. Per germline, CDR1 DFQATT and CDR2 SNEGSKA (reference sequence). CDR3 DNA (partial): TGCAGTGCTAGAAATACCGGGACTAGCGTCGAG. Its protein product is CSARNTGTSVE. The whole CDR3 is CSARNTGTSVEQYF.

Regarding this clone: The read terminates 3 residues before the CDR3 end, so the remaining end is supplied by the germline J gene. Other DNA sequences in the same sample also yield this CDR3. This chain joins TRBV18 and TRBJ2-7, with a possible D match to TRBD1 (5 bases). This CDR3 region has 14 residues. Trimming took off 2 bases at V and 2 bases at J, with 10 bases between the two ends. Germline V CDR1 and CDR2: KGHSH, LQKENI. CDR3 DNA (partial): TGTGCCAGCTCACCAGACGACAGCCCCTACGAG. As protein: CASSPDDSPYE. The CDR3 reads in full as CASSPDDSPYEQYF.

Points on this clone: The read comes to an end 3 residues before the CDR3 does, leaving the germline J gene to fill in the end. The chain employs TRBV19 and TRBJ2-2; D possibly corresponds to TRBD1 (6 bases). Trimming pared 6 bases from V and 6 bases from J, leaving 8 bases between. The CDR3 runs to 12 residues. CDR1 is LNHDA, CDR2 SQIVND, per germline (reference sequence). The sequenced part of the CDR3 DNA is TGTGCCAGTAGAAGACAGGCCGGGGAG. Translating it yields CASRRQAGE. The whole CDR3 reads CASRRQAGELFF.

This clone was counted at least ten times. The CDR3 region is CASSFFARGGQGEETQYF. Incomplete CDR3 DNA: TGCGCCAGCAGCTTTTTCGCCCGTGGCGGACAGGGTGAAGAGACC. The chain has TRBV5-1 and TRBJ2-5; 8 bases agree with TRBD1. The missing CDR3 end, 3 residues past where the read stops, is filled in from the germline J gene. Unmatched junction bases numbered 15, after V lost 2 bases and J lost 3 bases. This CDR3 spans 18 amino acids. Germline V gene sequence: CDR1 SGHRS, CDR2 YFSETQ.

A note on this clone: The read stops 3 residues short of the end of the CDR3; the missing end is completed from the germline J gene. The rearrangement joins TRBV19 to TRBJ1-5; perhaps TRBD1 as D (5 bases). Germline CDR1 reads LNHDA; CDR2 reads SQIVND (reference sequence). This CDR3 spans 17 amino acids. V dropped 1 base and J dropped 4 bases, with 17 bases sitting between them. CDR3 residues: CASSIGFRGLGNQPQHF. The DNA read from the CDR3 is TGTGCCAGTAGTATAGGATTTAGGGGCCTAGGGAATCAGCCC.

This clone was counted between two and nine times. This CDR3 reads CASSRGGADTQYF. The sequenced part of the CDR3 DNA is TGTGCCAGCAGCCGCGGAGGTGCAGATACG. This rearrangement joins TRBV11-3 to TRBJ2-3; perhaps TRBD2 as D (5 bases). The CDR3 end falls 3 residues outside the read, so it is completed with the germline J gene. Trimming left V 5 bases short and J 4 bases short, with 10 bases between. Per the germline V gene, CDR1 is SGHNT and CDR2 is YENEEA. The CDR3 extends over 13 amino acids.

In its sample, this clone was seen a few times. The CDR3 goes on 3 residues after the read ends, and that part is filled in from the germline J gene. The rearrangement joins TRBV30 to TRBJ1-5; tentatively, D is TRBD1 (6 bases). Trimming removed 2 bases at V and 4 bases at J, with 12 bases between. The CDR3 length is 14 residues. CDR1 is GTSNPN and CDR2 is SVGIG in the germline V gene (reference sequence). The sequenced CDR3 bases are TGTGCCTGGAGTAAGGACAGAGCTAATCAGCCC. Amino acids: CAWSKDRANQP. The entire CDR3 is CAWSKDRANQPQHF.

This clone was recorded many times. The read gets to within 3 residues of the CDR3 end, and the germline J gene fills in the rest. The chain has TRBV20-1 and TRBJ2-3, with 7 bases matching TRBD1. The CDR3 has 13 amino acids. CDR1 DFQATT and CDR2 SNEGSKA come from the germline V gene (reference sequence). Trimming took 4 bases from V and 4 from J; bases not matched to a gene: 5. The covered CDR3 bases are TGCAGTGCTAACGACAGGGCGGCAGATACG. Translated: CSANDRAADT. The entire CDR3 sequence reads CSANDRAADTQYF.

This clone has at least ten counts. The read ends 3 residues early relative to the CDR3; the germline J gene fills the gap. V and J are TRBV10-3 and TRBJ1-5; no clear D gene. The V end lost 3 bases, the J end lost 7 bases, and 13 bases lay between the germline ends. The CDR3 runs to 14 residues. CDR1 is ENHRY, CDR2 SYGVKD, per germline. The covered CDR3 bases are TGTGCCATCAGTGACTCTAGAACTGAACAGCCC. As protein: CAISDSRTEQP. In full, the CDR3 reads CAISDSRTEQPQHF.

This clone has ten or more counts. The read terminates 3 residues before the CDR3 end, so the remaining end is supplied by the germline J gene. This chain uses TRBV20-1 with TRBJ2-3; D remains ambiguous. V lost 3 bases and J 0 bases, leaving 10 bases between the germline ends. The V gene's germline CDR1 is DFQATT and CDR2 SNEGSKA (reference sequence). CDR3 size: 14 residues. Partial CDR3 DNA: TGCAGTGCTAGCCAGGTCATTAGCACAGATACG. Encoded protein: CSASQVISTDT. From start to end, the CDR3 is CSASQVISTDTQYF.

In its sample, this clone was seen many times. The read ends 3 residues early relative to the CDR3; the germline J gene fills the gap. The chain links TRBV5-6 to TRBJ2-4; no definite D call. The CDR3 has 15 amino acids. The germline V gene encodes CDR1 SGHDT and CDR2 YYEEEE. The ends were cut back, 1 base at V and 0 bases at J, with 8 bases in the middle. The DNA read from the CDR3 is TGTGCCAGCAGCTTGAACGAGGTAGCCAAAAACATT. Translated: CASSLNEVAKNI. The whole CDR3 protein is CASSLNEVAKNIQYF.

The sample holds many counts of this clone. The DNA read from the CDR3 is TGCAGCGTTTGGACTAGCGGCCAAGAGACC. Encoded protein: CSVWTSGQET. The complete CDR3 reads CSVWTSGQETQYF. V is TRBV29-1 and J is TRBJ2-5, with TRBD2 matching over 10 bases. The read terminates 3 residues before the CDR3 end, so the remaining end is supplied by the germline J gene. CDR3 size: 13 residues. Germline V gene lookup returns CDR1 SQVTM and CDR2 ANQGSEA. With V trimmed by 5 bases and J by 1 base, 1 base remained unmatched.

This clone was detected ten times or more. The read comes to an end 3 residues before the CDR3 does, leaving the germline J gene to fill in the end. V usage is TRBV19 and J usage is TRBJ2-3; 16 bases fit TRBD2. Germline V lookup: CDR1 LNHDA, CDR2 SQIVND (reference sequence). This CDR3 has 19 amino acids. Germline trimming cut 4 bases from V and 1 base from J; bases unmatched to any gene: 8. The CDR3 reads CASSKGLAGGHVGTDTQYF. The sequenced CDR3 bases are TGTGCCAGTAGTAAGGGACTAGCGGGAGGGCATGTCGGCACAGATACG.